Each of the 22 T cell receptor beta chains below was sequenced from the same sample in a study of CD8+CD57+ T cells in acquired aplastic anemia. Profiles of TCR beta VDJ and CDR3 were generated from a genomic DNA template. TCRdb analysed the reads with MiXCR anew, one entry per CDR3 protein. The sample shows 100,000 to 150,000 distinct CDR3 sequences, 48% of them seen only once. The source material was sorted CD4+, CD8+, or CD8+CD57+ T cells (not recorded which) from PBMCs. The receptors come from a human donor in good health, serving as a control.

The chain recombines TRBV29-1 with TRBJ1-2; no definite D call. V lost 3 bases to trimming and J lost 14 bases, with 13 bases between them. CDR1 is SQVTM and CDR2 is ANQGSEA in the germline V gene. The CDR3 contains 10 residues. The CDR3 DNA reads as TGCAGCGTTGAGGAAGGACTCCAGACCTTC. Translated, it gives CSVEEGLQTF.

This clonotype has only one observation. The V and J genes are TRBV9 and TRBJ2-5, with 9 bases aligning to TRBD2. The CDR3 consists of 15 residues. The ends lost 4 bases at V and 1 base at J; junction bases unmatched: 5. CDR1 and CDR2 from the germline V gene are SGDLS and YYNGEE. The CDR3 DNA follows: TGTGCCAGCAGCCTGGGACTAGCAGGCCAAGAGACCCAGTACTTC. Protein sequence: CASSLGLAGQETQYF. Together with reference TRBV9 and TRBJ2-5, the CDR3 gives the full variable domain: DSGVTQTPKHLITATGQRVTLRCSPRSGDLSVYWYQQSLDQGLQFLIQYYNGEERAKGNILERFSAQQFPDLHSELNLSSLELGDSALYFCASSLGLAGQETQYFGPGTRLLVL.

As concerns this clonotype: One end of the junction does not line up with germline, which may come from a read error. The CDR3 DNA follows: TGTGCCAGCAGTGTGGTAGGTGAAGGACTCCGGGACTTC. Protein sequence: CASSVVGEGLRDF. The rearrangement joins TRBV2 to TRBJ2-7; D may be TRBD2 (5 bases). This CDR3 region has 13 residues. Per the germline V gene, CDR1 is SNHLY and CDR2 is FYNNEI.

This clonotype was seen a single time. J is TRBJ1-3 and V is TRBV10-3; 7 bases align to TRBD1. The CDR3 sequence is 13 residues long. V gave up 10 bases and J gave up 2 bases; unmatched junction bases: 5. CDR1 ENHRY and CDR2 SYGVKD come from the germline V gene. The CDR3 sequence is CATEQGPGNTIYF. CDR3 DNA: TGTGCCACTGAACAGGGGCCTGGAAACACCATATATTTT.

Ten or more counts support this clonotype. The rearrangement links TRBV4-1 to TRBJ2-4, with 16 bases identical to TRBD2. There are 19 residues in the CDR3. With 3 bases clipped from V and 3 bases from J, the junction kept 8 bases outside the gene matches. In germline, CDR1 is MGHRA, CDR2 YSYEKL. This CDR3 is CASSHPGLAGGPDKNIQYF. Here the CDR3 DNA reads TGCGCCAGCAGCCATCCGGGACTAGCGGGGGGGCCCGACAAAAACATTCAGTACTTC.

This clonotype was found many times. The V gene is TRBV7-2, the J gene TRBJ2-1; no firm D call. The V end was cut by 2 bases, the J end by 2 bases, with 4 bases between. This CDR3 contains 13 residues. The germline gives CDR1 SGHTA, CDR2 FQGNSA. CDR3 sequence reads: CASSLMAYNEQFF. Written as DNA, the CDR3 is TGTGCCAGCAGCTTAATGGCCTACAATGAGCAGTTCTTC.

The chain couples TRBV19 to TRBJ1-1; no reliable D call. The CDR3 extends over 13 amino acids. Germline V gene lookup returns CDR1 LNHDA and CDR2 SQIVND (reference sequence). Trimming removed 5 bases from V and 1 base from J, with 8 bases in between. CDR3 in DNA: TGTGCCAGTAGTCTGGCCTGGAACACTGAAGCTTTCTTT. Translation: CASSLAWNTEAFF.

The genes are TRBV5-1 and TRBJ2-7, with 7 bases aligning to TRBD2. V dropped 0 bases and J dropped 0; count of bases not matched to a gene: 12. CDR3 length equals 18 residues. The V gene's germline CDR1 is SGHRS and CDR2 YFSETQ. CDR3 in amino acids: CASSLAGWASGSSYEQYF. CDR3 nucleotide sequence: TGCGCCAGCAGCTTGGCCGGGTGGGCTAGCGGTAGCTCCTACGAGCAGTACTTC.

DNA for the CDR3: TGCAGTGCTAGAGGAAGTAACTACGAGCAGTACTTC. Translating it yields CSARGSNYEQYF. The chain recombines TRBV20-1 with TRBJ2-7; D ambiguous. Germline V gene data show CDR1 as DFQATT and CDR2 as SNEGSKA (reference sequence). V was trimmed by 1 base and J by 3 bases, leaving 7 bases between them. There are 12 residues in the CDR3.

The chain has TRBV15 and TRBJ2-2; D perhaps matches TRBD2 (7 bases). Germline values: CDR1 LNHNV, CDR2 YYDKDF (reference sequence). Deletions cut 5 bases from V and 5 bases from J, with 15 bases between. CDR3 size: 15 residues. The CDR3, as DNA: TGTGCCACCAGCGGGGGGGCTCTAAGGACCGGGGAGCTGTTTTTT. This sequence encodes CATSGGALRTGELFF.

This clonotype was observed a few times. Just one base apart from a much larger clone, this may be a read error. The chain links TRBV10-3 to TRBJ1-6; tentatively, D is TRBD1 (5 bases). Trimming took off 6 bases at V and 11 bases at J, with 20 bases between the two ends. Germline V gene lookup returns CDR1 ENHRY and CDR2 SYGVKD. The CDR3 is 15 residues long. The chain's CDR3 is CAIRDAGNRYPPLHF. The CDR3 coding sequence is TGTGCCATCAGGGACGCAGGGAATAGGTATCCACCCCTCCACTTT.

V is TRBV5-1 and J is TRBJ2-3; 9 nucleotides match TRBD1. CDR3 length: 16 amino acids. V shed 0 bases and J 4 bases; nucleotides not matched to a gene: 6. CDR1 SGHRS and CDR2 YFSETQ come from the germline V gene. The CDR3 protein is CASSLEGTGMADTQYF. CDR3 bases: TGCGCCAGCAGCTTGGAAGGGACAGGGATGGCAGATACGCAGTATTTT.

This clonotype was counted many times. The rearrangement uses TRBV9 and TRBJ1-4; D is possibly TRBD1 (6 bases). The CDR3 extends over 17 amino acids. From germline, CDR1 is SGDLS and CDR2 YYNGEE. The germline V and J ends were trimmed by 0 bases and 3 bases, with 15 bases remaining between them. Written as DNA, the CDR3 is TGTGCCAGCAGCGTAGGGTTGGGGGGGCAAGCTAATGAAAAACTGTTTTTT. It yields the protein CASSVGLGGQANEKLFF.

V and J are TRBV20-1 and TRBJ2-3; D call uncertain. The CDR3 has 12 residues. CDR1 and CDR2 (germline): DFQATT, SNEGSKA (reference sequence). Trimming cost V 7 bases and J 4 bases, with 12 bases left between them. Written as DNA, the CDR3 is TGCAGTGTTCACACCGCCCCAGATACGCAGTATTTT. This translates into CSVHTAPDTQYF.

For this clonotype: A much larger clonotype is one base distant, so this may be a read error. This chain joins TRBV5-1 and TRBJ2-1; TRBD2 matches at 7 bases. Germline CDR1 reads SGHRS; CDR2 reads YFSETQ. CDR3 length: 16 amino acids. Here the CDR3 DNA reads TGCGCCAGCAGCTTGGACCCGGGGGGAACCGGCAATGGGCAGTTCTTC. It translates to CASSLDPGGTGNGQFF.

Comment on this clonotype: It may be a read error: a sequence one base away is much more abundant. Because it lacks the conserved phenylalanine or tryptophan at the end, this CDR3 is likely a read error. The J gene is TRBJ2-7, the V gene TRBV20-1; 10 bases fit TRBD2. With V trimmed by 6 bases and J by 3 bases, 11 bases remained unmatched. Looked up from germline, CDR1 is DFQATT and CDR2 is SNEGSKA (reference sequence). CDR3 size: 15 residues. CDR3 amino acids: CSALVWTSGIYEQYL. The DNA for the CDR3 is TGCAGTGCCCTTGTATGGACTAGCGGAATCTACGAGCAGTACCTC.

This clonotype was recorded at least ten times. CDR3 in amino acids: CASSPQAGYNEQFF. The CDR3 DNA sequence: TGTGCCAGCAGCCCCCAGGCGGGCTACAATGAGCAGTTCTTC. The chain combines TRBV7-2 with TRBJ2-1, with D maybe TRBD2 (5 bases). Germline V gives CDR1 SGHTA, CDR2 FQGNSA. The CDR3 runs to 14 residues. The V gene lost 5 bases and the J gene lost 3 bases, with 11 bases spanning the gap.

Turning to this clonotype: This may stem from a read error, because a much larger clone lies one nucleotide away. The gene calls are TRBV6-1 and TRBJ2-7; the match to TRBD1 covers 9 bases. Germline trimming cut 8 bases from V and 3 bases from J; bases unmatched to any gene: 11. In germline, CDR1 is MNHNS, CDR2 SASEGT. This CDR3 has 15 amino acids. CDR3: CASGPPTGGDYEQYF. The CDR3 region has the DNA TGTGCCAGCGGACCTCCGACAGGGGGGGACTACGAGCAGTACTTC.

The chain couples TRBV12-3 or TRBV12-4 to TRBJ1-2; D is perhaps TRBD1 (6 bases). The CDR3 totals 14 residues. With 6 bases removed from V and 1 base from J, the gap between germline ends came to 12 bases. CDR3 nucleotides: TGTGCCAGCAGCGGACAGACTTTTAACTATGGCTACACCTTC. Protein: CASSGQTFNYGYTF.

The chain carries TRBV4-1 and TRBJ1-3, with D possibly being TRBD1 (5 bases). This CDR3 is 14 amino acids long. The V gene's germline CDR1 is MGHRA and CDR2 YSYEKL. V lost 2 bases and J lost 11, with 16 bases in between. As DNA, the CDR3 is TGCGCCAGCAGCCAATATAGCAGGGATGAACCCATATATTTT. As protein: CASSQYSRDEPIYF.

The chain links TRBV15 to TRBJ2-7; D gene uncertain. The CDR3 is 15 residues long. Germline lookup yields CDR1 LNHNV and CDR2 YYDKDF (reference sequence). V lost 0 bases and J lost 4, with 13 bases in between. The CDR3 nucleotides read TGTGCCACCAGCAGAGAAGGTGGCAGTGGGTACGAGCAGTACTTC. It translates to CATSREGGSGYEQYF.

This chain connects TRBV12-3 or TRBV12-4 to TRBJ1-6; D ambiguous. CDR3 length: 17 residues. The V end lost 0 bases, the J end lost 18 bases, and 27 bases lay between the germline ends. DNA of the CDR3: TGTGCCAGCAGTTTAGCGTCATGGGCCCTAAGCTCACCCCTCCGCCACTTT. Protein sequence: CASSLASWALSSPLRHF.